Listed here is a single T cell receptor (beta chain). This sample was included in a study of human T cells and chemical hapten exposure. The V and J ends lost 4 bases and 4 bases respectively, with 8 bases between them. This CDR3 comprises 12 residues. The germline gives CDR1 MDHEN, CDR2 SYDVKM. TCRdb re-called the RACE reads with MiXCR, one entry per CDR3 protein. Of 85,000 to 100,000 distinct CDR3 sequences listed, about 28% were seen once; the top ten hold about 9.3%. This sample's time point: patch test 3, about 24 weeks after DPC sensitization. The treatment denotes: therapeutic diphenylcyclopropenone sensitization with weekly scalp DPC.

The sequence was collected from a man aged 40-49 years with alopecia areata. Some clones in this sample may be carry-over from other donors' samples. The chain has TRBV28 and TRBJ2-7; no reliable D call. The material was whole blood, obtained in connection with sensitization to the hapten diphenylcyclopropenone (DPC). CDR3 residues: CASSSPSYEQYF. The CDR3 DNA reads TGTGCCAGCAGTTCCCCAAGTTACGAGCAGTACTTC.